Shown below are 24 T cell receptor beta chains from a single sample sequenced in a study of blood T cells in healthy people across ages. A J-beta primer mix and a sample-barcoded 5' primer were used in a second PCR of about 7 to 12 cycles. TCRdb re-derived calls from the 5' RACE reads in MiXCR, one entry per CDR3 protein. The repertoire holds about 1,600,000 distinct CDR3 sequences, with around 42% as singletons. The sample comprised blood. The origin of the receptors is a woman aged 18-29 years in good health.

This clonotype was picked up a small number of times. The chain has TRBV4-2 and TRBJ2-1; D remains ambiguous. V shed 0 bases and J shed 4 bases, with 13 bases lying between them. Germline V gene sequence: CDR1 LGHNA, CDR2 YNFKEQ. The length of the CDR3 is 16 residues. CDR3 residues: CASSQDRDGRYNEQFF. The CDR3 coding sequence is TGTGCCAGCAGCCAAGACCGCGATGGGCGATACAATGAGCAGTTCTTC.

The DNA of the CDR3 is TGTGCCAGCAGCCTTGACCCCAGGGACATCCGTCCCAATGAGCAGTTCTTC. Amino acids: CASSLDPRDIRPNEQFF. The V gene is TRBV5-5, the J gene TRBJ2-1; D is perhaps TRBD1 (6 bases). This CDR3 region has 17 residues. CDR1 is SGHKS, CDR2 YYEKEE, per germline (reference sequence). V lost 4 bases, J lost 6 bases, and 23 bases lay in between. The full variable domain, in which reference TRBV5-5 and TRBJ2-1 provide the parts outside the CDR3, is DAGVTQSPTHLIKTRGQQVTLRCSPISGHKSVSWYQQVLGQGPQFIFQYYEKEERGRGNFPDRFSARQFPNYSSELNVNALLLGDSALYLCASSLDPRDIRPNEQFFGPGTRLTVL.

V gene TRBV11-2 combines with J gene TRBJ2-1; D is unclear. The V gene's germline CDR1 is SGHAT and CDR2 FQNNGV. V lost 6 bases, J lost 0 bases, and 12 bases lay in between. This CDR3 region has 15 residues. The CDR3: CASREEVSSYNEQFF. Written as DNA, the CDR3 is TGTGCCAGCAGAGAAGAGGTTAGCTCCTACAATGAGCAGTTCTTC.

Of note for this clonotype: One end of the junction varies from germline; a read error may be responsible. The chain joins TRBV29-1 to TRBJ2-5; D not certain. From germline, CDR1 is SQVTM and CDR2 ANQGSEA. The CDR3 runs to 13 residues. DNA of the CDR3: TGCAGCGTTGAAGGCAGGTTAATGGAGATCCAGTACTTC. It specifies CSVEGRLMEIQYF.

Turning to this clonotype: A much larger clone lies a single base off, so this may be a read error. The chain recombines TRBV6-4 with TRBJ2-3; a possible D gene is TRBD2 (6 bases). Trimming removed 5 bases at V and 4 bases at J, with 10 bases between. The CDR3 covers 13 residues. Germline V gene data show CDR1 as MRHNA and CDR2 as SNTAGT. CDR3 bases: TGTGCCAGCAGTAGAGGGGAGGCAGATACGCAGTATTTT. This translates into CASSRGEADTQYF.

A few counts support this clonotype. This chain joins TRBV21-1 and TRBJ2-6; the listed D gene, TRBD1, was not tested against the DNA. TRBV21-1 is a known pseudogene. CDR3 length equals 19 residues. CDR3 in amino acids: CASIPRYRGIHSGANVLTF. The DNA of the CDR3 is TGTGCCAGCATTCCTCGATACAGGGGGATACATTCTGGGGCCAACGTCCTGACTTTC.

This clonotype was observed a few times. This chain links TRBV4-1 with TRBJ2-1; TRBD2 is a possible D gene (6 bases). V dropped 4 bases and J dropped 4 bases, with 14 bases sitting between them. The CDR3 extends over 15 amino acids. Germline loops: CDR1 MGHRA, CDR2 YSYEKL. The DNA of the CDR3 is TGCGCCAGCAGCCGGGGACTCGACCCATACAATGAGCAGTTCTTC. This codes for CASSRGLDPYNEQFF.

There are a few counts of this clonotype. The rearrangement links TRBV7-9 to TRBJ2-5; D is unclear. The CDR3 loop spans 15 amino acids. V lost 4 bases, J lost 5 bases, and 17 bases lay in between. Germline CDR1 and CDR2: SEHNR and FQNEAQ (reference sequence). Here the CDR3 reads CASSSGPTSRETQYF. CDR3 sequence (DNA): TGTGCCAGCAGCTCCGGGCCTACCTCCAGGGAGACCCAGTACTTC.

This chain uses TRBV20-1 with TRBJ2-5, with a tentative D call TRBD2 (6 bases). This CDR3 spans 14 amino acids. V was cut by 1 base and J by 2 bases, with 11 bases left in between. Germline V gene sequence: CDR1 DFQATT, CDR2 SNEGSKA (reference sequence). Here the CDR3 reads CSARGDSIQETQYF. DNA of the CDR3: TGCAGTGCTAGAGGGGACTCTATTCAAGAGACCCAGTACTTC.

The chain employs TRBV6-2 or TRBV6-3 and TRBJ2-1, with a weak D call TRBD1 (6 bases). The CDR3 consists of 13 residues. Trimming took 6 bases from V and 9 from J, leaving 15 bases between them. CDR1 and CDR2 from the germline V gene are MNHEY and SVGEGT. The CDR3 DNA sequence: TGTGCCAGCAGGTTGGGGGCCGCCCCTGAGCAGTTCTTC. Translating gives CASRLGAAPEQFF.

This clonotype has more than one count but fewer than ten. The CDR3 DNA reads as TGTGCCAGCAGCCTGAGCCGCCGGACCCAGTACTTC. This sequence encodes CASSLSRRTQYF. The chain employs TRBV12-3 or TRBV12-4 and TRBJ2-7; D call uncertain. The J call may be faulty, since TRBJ2-5 better matches the DNA end. This CDR3 has 12 residues.

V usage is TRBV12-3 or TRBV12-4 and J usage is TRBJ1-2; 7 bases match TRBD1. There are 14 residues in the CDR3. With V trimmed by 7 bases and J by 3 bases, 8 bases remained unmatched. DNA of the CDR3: TGTGCCAGCACCATGACAGGGCGAGACTATGGCTACACCTTC. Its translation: CASTMTGRDYGYTF.

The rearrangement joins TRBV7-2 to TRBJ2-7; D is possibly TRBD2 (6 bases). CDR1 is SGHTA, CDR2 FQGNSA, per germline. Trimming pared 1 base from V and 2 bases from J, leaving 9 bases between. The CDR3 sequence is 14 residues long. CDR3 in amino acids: CASSLGGVPYEQYF. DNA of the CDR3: TGTGCCAGCAGCTTAGGCGGGGTACCCTACGAGCAGTACTTC.

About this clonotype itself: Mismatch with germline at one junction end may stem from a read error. CDR3 nucleotides: TGCGCCAGCAGCTTGCGGACTAGCGGGAGGAACACAGATACGCAGTATTTT. Amino acids: CASSLRTSGRNTDTQYF. V usage is TRBV11-2 and J usage is TRBJ2-3; the match to TRBD2 covers 14 bases. This CDR3 has 17 residues. Germline V gene lookup returns CDR1 SGHAT and CDR2 FQNNGV.

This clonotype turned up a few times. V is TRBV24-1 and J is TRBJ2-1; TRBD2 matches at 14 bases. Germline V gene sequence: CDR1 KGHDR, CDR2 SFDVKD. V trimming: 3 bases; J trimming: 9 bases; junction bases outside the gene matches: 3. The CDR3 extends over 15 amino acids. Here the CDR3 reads CATSDPGTSGGEQFF. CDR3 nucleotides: TGTGCCACCAGTGATCCTGGGACTAGCGGGGGTGAGCAGTTCTTC.

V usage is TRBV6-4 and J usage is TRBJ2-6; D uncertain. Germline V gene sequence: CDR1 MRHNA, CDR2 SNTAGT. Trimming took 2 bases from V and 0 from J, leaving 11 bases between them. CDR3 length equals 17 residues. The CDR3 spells CASSDPIGVSGANVLTF. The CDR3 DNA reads TGTGCCAGCAGTGACCCAATTGGGGTCTCTGGGGCCAACGTCCTGACTTTC.

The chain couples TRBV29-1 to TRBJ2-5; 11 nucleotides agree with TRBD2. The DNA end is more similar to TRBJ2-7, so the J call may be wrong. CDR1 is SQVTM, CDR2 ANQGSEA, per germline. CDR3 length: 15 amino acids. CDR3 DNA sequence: TGCAGCGGCTCCGGGACTAGCGGAAGAGGGGGCGAGCAGTACTTC. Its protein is CSGSGTSGRGGEQYF.

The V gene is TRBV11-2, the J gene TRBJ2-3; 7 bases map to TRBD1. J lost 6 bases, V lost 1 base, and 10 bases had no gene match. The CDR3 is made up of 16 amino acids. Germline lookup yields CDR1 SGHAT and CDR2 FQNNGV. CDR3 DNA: TGTGCCAGCAGCTTAGGAGGGACAGACCTTCGGGATACGCAGTATTTT. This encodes CASSLGGTDLRDTQYF. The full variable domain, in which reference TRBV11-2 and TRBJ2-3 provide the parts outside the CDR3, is EAGVAQSPRYKIIEKRQSVAFWCNPISGHATLYWYQQILGQGPKLLIQFQNNGVVDDSQLPKDRFSAERLKGVDSTLKIQPAKLEDSAVYLCASSLGGTDLRDTQYFGPGTRLTVL.

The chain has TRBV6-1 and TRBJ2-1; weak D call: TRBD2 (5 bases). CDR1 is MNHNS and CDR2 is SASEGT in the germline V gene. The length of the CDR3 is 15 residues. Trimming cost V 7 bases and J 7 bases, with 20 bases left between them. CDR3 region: CASTQPPGIWNEQFF. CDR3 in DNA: TGTGCCAGCACTCAACCTCCGGGAATCTGGAATGAGCAGTTCTTC.

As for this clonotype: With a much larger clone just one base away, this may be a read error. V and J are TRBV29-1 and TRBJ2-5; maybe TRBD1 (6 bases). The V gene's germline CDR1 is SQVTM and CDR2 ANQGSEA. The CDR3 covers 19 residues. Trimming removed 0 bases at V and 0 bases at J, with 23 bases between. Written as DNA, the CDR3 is TGCAGCGTTGAAGATGTCGGCGGAAGGGACACGGCGAACCAAGAGACCCAGTACTTC. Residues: CSVEDVGGRDTANQETQYF.

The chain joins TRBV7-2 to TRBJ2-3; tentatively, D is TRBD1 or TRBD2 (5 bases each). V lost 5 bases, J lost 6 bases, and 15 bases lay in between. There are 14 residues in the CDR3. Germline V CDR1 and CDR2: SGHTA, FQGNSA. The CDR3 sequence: CASSRDLIRDTQYF. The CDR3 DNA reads TGTGCCAGCAGCCGGGACCTAATAAGGGATACGCAGTATTTT.

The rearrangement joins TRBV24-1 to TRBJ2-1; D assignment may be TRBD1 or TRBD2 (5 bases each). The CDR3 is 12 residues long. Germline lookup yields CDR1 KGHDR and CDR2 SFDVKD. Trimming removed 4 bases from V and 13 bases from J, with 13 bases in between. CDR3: CATSDRGETQFF. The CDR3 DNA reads TGTGCCACCAGTGACCGAGGGGAGACCCAGTTCTTC.

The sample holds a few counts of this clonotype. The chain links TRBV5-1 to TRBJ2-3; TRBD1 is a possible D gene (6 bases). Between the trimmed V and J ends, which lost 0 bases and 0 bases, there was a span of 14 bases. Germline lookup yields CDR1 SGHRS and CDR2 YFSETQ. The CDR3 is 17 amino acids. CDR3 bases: TGCGCCAGCAGCTTGGTAGTAACAGGGCCTAGCACAGATACGCAGTATTTT. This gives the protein CASSLVVTGPSTDTQYF. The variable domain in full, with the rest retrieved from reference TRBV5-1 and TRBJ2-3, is KAGVTQTPRYLIKTRGQQVTLSCSPISGHRSVSWYQQTPGQGLQFLFEYFSETQRNKGNFPGRFSGRQFSNSRSEMNVSTLELGDSALYLCASSLVVTGPSTDTQYFGPGTRLTVL.

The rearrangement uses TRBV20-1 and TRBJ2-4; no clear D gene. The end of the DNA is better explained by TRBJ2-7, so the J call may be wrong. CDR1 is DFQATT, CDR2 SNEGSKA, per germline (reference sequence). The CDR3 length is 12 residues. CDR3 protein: CSASRSTDEQYF. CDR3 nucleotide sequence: TGCAGTGCTAGCCGAAGCACCGACGAGCAGTACTTC.